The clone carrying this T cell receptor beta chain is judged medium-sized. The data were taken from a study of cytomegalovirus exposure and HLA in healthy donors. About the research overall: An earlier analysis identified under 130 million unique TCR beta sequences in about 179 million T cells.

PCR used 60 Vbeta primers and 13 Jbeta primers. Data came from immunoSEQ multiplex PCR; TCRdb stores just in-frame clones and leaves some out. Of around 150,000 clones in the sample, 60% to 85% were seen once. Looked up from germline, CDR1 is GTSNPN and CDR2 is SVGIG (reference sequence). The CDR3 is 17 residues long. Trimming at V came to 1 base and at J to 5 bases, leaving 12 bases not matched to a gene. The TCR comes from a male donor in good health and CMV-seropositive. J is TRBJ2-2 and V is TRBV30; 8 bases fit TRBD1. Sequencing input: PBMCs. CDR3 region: CAWSDRQGMVVTGELFF. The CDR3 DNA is TGTGCCTGGAGTGACCGACAGGGGATGGTCGTGACCGGGGAGCTGTTTTTT.